Listed here are 19 T cell receptor beta chains from one sample, sequenced in a study of cytomegalovirus exposure and HLA in healthy donors. The method was immunoSEQ multiplex PCR; TCRdb's version includes in-frame clones alone and lacks a portion of them. The data contain approximately 65,000 clones, over 90% of them seen just once; the ten biggest clones take up roughly 1%. Sample: PBMCs. These receptors all come from a young woman in good health and CMV-seronegative.

The CDR3 bases are TGCGCCAGCAGTGCGTGGACAGGGTTGAACTATGGCTACACCTTC. Its protein product is CASSAWTGLNYGYTF. The V and J genes are TRBV10-2 and TRBJ1-2, with 8 positions matching TRBD1. The V gene end was trimmed by 4 bases and the J gene end by 2 bases; junction bases not matched to a gene: 6. CDR1 WSHSY and CDR2 SAAADI come from the germline V gene. The CDR3 is 15 residues long.

This chain joins TRBV28 and TRBJ2-7; D not resolved. V lost 5 bases to trimming and J lost 0 bases, with 11 bases between them. Germline CDR1 is MDHEN and CDR2 is SYDVKM. The CDR3 has 14 residues. The CDR3 bases are TGTGCCAGCAGTATACGGAGCTCCTCCTACGAGCAGTACTTC. Its translation: CASSIRSSSYEQYF.

V is TRBV11-3 and J is TRBJ2-5, with 12 bases that match TRBD2. The V gene end was trimmed by 1 base and the J gene end by 1 base; junction bases not matched to a gene: 4. Germline V gene lookup returns CDR1 SGHNT and CDR2 YENEEA. CDR3 length: 17 residues. The CDR3 region has the DNA TGTGCCAGCAGCTTAGGACTAGCGGGGGCCTCCCAAGAGACCCAGTACTTC. Residues: CASSLGLAGASQETQYF.

The chain couples TRBV10-2 to TRBJ2-5; weak D call: TRBD2 (6 bases). V lost 4 bases and J 6 bases, leaving 12 bases between the germline ends. This CDR3 has 13 residues. Germline assignment: CDR1 WSHSY and CDR2 SAAADI. CDR3 in amino acids: CASSVGGMKTQYF. CDR3 sequence (DNA): TGCGCCAGCAGTGTAGGAGGGATGAAGACCCAGTACTTC.

The chain has TRBV28 and TRBJ2-7; 8 bases are a match to TRBD2. This CDR3 region has 13 residues. The V gene end was trimmed by 7 bases and the J gene end by 3 bases; junction bases not matched to a gene: 5. Per germline, CDR1 MDHEN and CDR2 SYDVKM. The CDR3 reads CASIKREGYEQYF. As DNA, the CDR3 is TGTGCCAGCATAAAACGGGAGGGCTACGAGCAGTACTTC.

The gene calls are TRBV10-3 and TRBJ2-2; the D gene is possibly TRBD1 (6 bases). The CDR3 is 14 amino acids. V lost 10 bases to trimming and J lost 6 bases, with 18 bases between them. The germline V gene has CDR1 ENHRY and CDR2 SYGVKD. CDR3 residues: CASKRGGRAGELFF. CDR3 in DNA: TGTGCCAGCAAGAGAGGGGGTCGGGCCGGGGAGCTGTTTTTT.

The count of this clone is one. This chain joins TRBV28 and TRBJ2-5, with TRBD1 identical over 8 bases. The CDR3 loop spans 14 amino acids. Trimming cost V 6 bases and J 3 bases; bases outside gene matches: 6. CDR1 and CDR2 (germline): MDHEN, SYDVKM. The CDR3 nucleotides are TGTGCCAGCAGCCGGACAGGGCAAAAAGAGACCCAGTACTTC. As protein: CASSRTGQKETQYF.

This clone came up a few times. The gene calls are TRBV6-4 and TRBJ2-3, with TRBD2 identical over 9 bases. The CDR3 spans 15 residues. Per the germline V gene, CDR1 is MRHNA and CDR2 is SNTAGT. Trimming cost V 0 bases and J 5 bases; bases outside gene matches: 3. The CDR3 reads CASSDSAGGVDTQYF. CDR3 nucleotide sequence: TGTGCCAGCAGTGACTCGGCGGGAGGGGTAGATACGCAGTATTTT.

This chain links TRBV18 with TRBJ1-2; 11 bases match TRBD1. With V trimmed by 6 bases and J by 7 bases, 7 bases remained unmatched. Per germline, CDR1 KGHSH and CDR2 LQKENI. The CDR3 covers 14 residues. The CDR3 here is CASSGQGATSGYTF. The CDR3 nucleotides read TGTGCCAGCTCCGGACAGGGGGCGACGTCTGGCTACACCTTC.

The chain uses TRBV11-2 and TRBJ2-5, with D perhaps TRBD2 (6 bases). Trimming left V 6 bases short and J 5 bases short, with 13 bases between. CDR3 size: 13 residues. Germline CDR1 reads SGHAT; CDR2 reads FQNNGV. CDR3 sequence reads: CASSSGLRETQYF. The CDR3 DNA follows: TGTGCCAGCAGTTCGGGACTTAGGGAGACCCAGTACTTC.

The chain uses TRBV28 and TRBJ2-1; TRBD2 matches 15 bases. The CDR3 consists of 16 residues. Germline CDR1 is MDHEN and CDR2 is SYDVKM. V was clipped by 6 bases and J by 8 bases; unmatched bases: 8. In nucleotides, the CDR3 is TGTGCCAGCAGCCCAACCGGGACTAGCGGGAGGTATGAGCAGTTCTTC. Its translation: CASSPTGTSGRYEQFF.

The chain combines TRBV11-2 with TRBJ2-7; 9 bases are shared with TRBD2. With 4 bases clipped from V and 0 bases from J, the junction kept 1 base outside the gene matches. The germline gives CDR1 SGHAT, CDR2 FQNNGV. The CDR3 is 14 residues long. CDR3 in DNA: TGTGCCAGCAGCTCGACTAGCGGCTCCTACGAGCAGTACTTC. Translation: CASSSTSGSYEQYF.

V gene TRBV5-5 combines with J gene TRBJ2-1; D perhaps matches TRBD2 (5 bases). The CDR3 length is 15 residues. Germline-derived CDR1 and CDR2 are SGHKS and YYEKEE (reference sequence). Trimming took 4 bases from V and 8 from J, leaving 19 bases between them. The CDR3 coding sequence is TGTGCCAGCAGCCCATTGGGGTGGTCGCGGGATGAGCAGTTCTTC. It codes for CASSPLGWSRDEQFF.

This chain uses TRBV29-1 with TRBJ2-1; D is possibly TRBD2 (6 bases). The CDR3 length is 14 residues. Trimming removed 1 base from V and 10 bases from J, with 17 bases in between. Germline CDR1 and CDR2: SQVTM and ANQGSEA. The CDR3 here is CSVEVDTGVGEQFF. DNA for the CDR3: TGCAGCGTTGAAGTCGATACGGGAGTAGGAGAGCAGTTCTTC.

The chain recombines TRBV10-1 with TRBJ1-5; 9 bases match TRBD1. V shed 8 bases, J shed 2 bases, and the junction held 7 bases outside the gene matches. Germline V lookup: CDR1 WNHNN, CDR2 SYGVQD (reference sequence). The CDR3 sequence is 15 residues long. CDR3 nucleotide sequence: TGCGCCAGCGGGGGACAGGGAGTTGGCAATCAGCCCCAGCATTTT. Encoded protein: CASGGQGVGNQPQHF.

Written as DNA, the CDR3 is TGTGCCAGCAGCCAGGGGCTAGCGGTTTTTAATGAGCAGTTCTTC. This encodes CASSQGLAVFNEQFF. The chain links TRBV13 to TRBJ2-1, with a weak D call TRBD2 (7 bases). The germline CDR1 and CDR2 sequences are PRHDT and FYEKMQ (reference sequence). CDR3 length equals 15 residues. V dropped 5 bases and J dropped 7 bases, with 18 bases sitting between them.

The J gene is TRBJ2-1, the V gene TRBV27, with 7 bases that match TRBD2. V gave up 4 bases and J gave up 8 bases; unmatched junction bases: 14. Germline values: CDR1 MNHEY, CDR2 SMNVEV (reference sequence). This CDR3 has 16 amino acids. The CDR3 DNA reads as TGTGCCAGCAGTTCAGAGAGCGGGAAGGGGTTCTATGAGCAGTTCTTC. Translated: CASSSESGKGFYEQFF.

The chain has TRBV7-9 and TRBJ1-1, with 9 bases matching TRBD1. CDR1 SEHNR and CDR2 FQNEAQ come from the germline V gene (reference sequence). With 5 bases clipped from V and 2 bases from J, the junction kept 9 bases outside the gene matches. This CDR3 is built from 16 residues. The CDR3 reads CASSHKQGALNTEAFF. The CDR3 nucleotides read TGTGCCAGCAGCCACAAACAGGGGGCGTTAAACACTGAAGCTTTCTTT.

The V gene is TRBV19, the J gene TRBJ1-2, with a possible D match to TRBD1 (6 bases). The length of the CDR3 is 15 residues. The germline gives CDR1 LNHDA, CDR2 SQIVND (reference sequence). Trimming removed 5 bases from V and 5 bases from J, with 18 bases in between. CDR3: CASSARQDLGYGYTF. CDR3 in DNA: TGTGCCAGTAGTGCCCGACAGGACCTGGGATATGGCTACACCTTC.